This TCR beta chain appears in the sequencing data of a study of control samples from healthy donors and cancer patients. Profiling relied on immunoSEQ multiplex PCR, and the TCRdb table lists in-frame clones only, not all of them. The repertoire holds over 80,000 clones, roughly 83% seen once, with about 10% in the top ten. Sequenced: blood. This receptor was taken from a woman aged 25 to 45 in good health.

The chain's CDR3 is CASSLLGTGSHEQYF. CDR3 in DNA: TGTGCCAGCAGCCTGCTCGGGACAGGGTCACACGAGCAGTACTTC. V gene TRBV5-6 combines with J gene TRBJ2-7; 9 bases align to TRBD1. This CDR3 contains 15 residues. J was trimmed by 5 bases and V by 4 bases; bases with no gene match: 10. Germline V gives CDR1 SGHDT, CDR2 YYEEEE.